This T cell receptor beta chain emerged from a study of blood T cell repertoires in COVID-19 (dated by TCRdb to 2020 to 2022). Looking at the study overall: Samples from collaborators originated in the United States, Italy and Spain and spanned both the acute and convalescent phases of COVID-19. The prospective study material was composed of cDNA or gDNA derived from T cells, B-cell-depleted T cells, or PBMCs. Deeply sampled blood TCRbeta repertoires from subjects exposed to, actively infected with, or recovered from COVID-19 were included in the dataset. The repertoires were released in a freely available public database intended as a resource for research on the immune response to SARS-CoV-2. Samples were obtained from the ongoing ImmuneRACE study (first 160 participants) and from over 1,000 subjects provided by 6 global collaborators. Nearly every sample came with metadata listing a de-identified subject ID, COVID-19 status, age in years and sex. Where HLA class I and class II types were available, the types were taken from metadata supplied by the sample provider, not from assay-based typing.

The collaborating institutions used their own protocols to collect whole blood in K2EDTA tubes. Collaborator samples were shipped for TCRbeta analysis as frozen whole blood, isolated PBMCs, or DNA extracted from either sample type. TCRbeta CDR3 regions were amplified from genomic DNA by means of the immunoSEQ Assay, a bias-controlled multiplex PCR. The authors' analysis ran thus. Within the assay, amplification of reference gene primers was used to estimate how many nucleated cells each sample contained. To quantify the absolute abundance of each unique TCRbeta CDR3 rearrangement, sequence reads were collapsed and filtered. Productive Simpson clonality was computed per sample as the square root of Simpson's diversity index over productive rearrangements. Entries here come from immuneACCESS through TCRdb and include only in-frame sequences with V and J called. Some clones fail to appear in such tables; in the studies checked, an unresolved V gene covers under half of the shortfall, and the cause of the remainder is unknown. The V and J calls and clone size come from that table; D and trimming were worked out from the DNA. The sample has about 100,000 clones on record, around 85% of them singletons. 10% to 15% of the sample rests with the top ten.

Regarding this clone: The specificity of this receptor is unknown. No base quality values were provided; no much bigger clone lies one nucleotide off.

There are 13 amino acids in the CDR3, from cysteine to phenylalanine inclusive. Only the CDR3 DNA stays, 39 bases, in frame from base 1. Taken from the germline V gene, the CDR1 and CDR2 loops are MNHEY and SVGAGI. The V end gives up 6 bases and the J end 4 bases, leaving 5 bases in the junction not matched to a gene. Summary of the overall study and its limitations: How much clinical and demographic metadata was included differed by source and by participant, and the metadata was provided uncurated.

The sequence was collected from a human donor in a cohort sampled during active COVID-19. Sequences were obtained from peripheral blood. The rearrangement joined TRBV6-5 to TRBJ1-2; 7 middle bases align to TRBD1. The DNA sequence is TGTGCCAGCAGGGCCGGGACAGTCTATGGCTACACCTTC. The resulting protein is CASRAGTVYGYTF.